One and the same sample provided the 32 T cell receptor beta chains below, sequenced in a study of blood T cell repertoires in COVID-19. Using immunoSEQ multiplex PCR, the repertoire was profiled, and TCRdb retains in-frame clones only, with some absent. In the table there are 350,000 to 400,000 clones, 90% of which are singletons. Material: peripheral blood. These receptors were taken from a man younger than 30 with active or convalescent COVID-19.

This chain joins TRBV6-1 and TRBJ2-2; 7 bases align to TRBD1. CDR3 size: 16 residues. The ends lost 4 bases at V and 4 bases at J; junction bases unmatched: 9. CDR1 is MNHNS and CDR2 is SASEGT in the germline V gene. The CDR3 reads CASSVDRAWGTGELFF. As DNA, the CDR3 is TGTGCCAGCAGTGTAGACAGGGCTTGGGGCACCGGGGAGCTGTTTTTT.

The V gene is TRBV14, the J gene TRBJ1-5; tentative D call: TRBD1 (6 bases). The CDR3 loop spans 15 amino acids. Deletions cut 4 bases from V and 3 bases from J, with 13 bases between. In germline, CDR1 is SGHDN, CDR2 FVKESK. The CDR3 spells CASSPAGDNNQPQHF. In DNA, the CDR3 is TGTGCCAGCAGCCCGGCAGGGGACAACAATCAGCCCCAGCATTTT.

The chain is built from TRBV6-1 and TRBJ1-5, with TRBD1 matching 9 bases. Germline V CDR1 and CDR2: MNHNS, SASEGT. Trimming removed 0 bases from V and 6 bases from J; junction bases left unmatched: 3. The CDR3 has 15 amino acids. CDR3 DNA: TGTGCCAGCAGTGAAGCAACAGGGGGCGGTCAGCCCCAGCATTTT. Translation: CASSEATGGGQPQHF.

The chain carries TRBV5-1 and TRBJ1-3; 7 bases map to TRBD1. In germline, CDR1 is SGHRS, CDR2 YFSETQ. This CDR3 region has 15 residues. V shed 4 bases and J 1 base; nucleotides not matched to a gene: 5. The CDR3 sequence is CASSRQTGSGNTIYF. Written as DNA, the CDR3 is TGCGCCAGCAGCCGTCAGACAGGGTCTGGAAACACCATATATTTT.

This clone appeared a few times. The CDR3 DNA reads TGTGCCAGCAGCCACGGGACAGCCCACGGGATAGGCTACACCTTC. Protein product: CASSHGTAHGIGYTF. The chain carries TRBV6-6 and TRBJ1-2; 7 bases agree with TRBD1. The CDR3 has 15 amino acids. The germline V gene encodes CDR1 MNHNY and CDR2 SVGAGI (reference sequence). V dropped 6 bases and J dropped 8; count of bases not matched to a gene: 15.

This chain uses TRBV7-9 with TRBJ2-7; D possibly corresponds to TRBD2 (6 bases). Between the trimmed V and J ends, which lost 2 bases and 5 bases, there was a span of 13 bases. The CDR3 is 14 amino acids. From germline, CDR1 is SEHNR and CDR2 FQNEAQ (reference sequence). The CDR3 loop is CASSLTGGVDEQYF. The CDR3 DNA is TGTGCCAGCAGCTTAACCGGCGGGGTCGACGAGCAGTACTTC.

This sequence joins TRBV5-1 and TRBJ2-1, with TRBD2 identical over 7 bases. Germline values: CDR1 SGHRS, CDR2 YFSETQ. The CDR3 is 15 amino acids. J lost 7 bases, V lost 4 bases, and 11 bases had no gene match. The CDR3 sequence: CASSQTGGARNEQFF. Written as DNA, the CDR3 is TGCGCCAGCAGCCAGACGGGGGGTGCACGGAATGAGCAGTTCTTC.

This chain joins TRBV11-2 and TRBJ1-1; D might be TRBD1 (6 bases). The CDR3 covers 15 residues. V lost 2 bases and J 6 bases, leaving 16 bases between the germline ends. The germline CDR1 and CDR2 sequences are SGHAT and FQNNGV. This chain's CDR3 is CASSLTGTRLAEAFF. The CDR3 region has the DNA TGTGCCAGCAGCTTAACCGGGACAAGGTTGGCTGAAGCTTTCTTT.

This chain links TRBV5-6 with TRBJ1-1; TRBD1 might be the D (5 bases). The germline V gene has CDR1 SGHDT and CDR2 YYEEEE. This CDR3 is 14 amino acids long. V lost 3 bases, J lost 1 base, and 10 bases lay in between. CDR3 DNA: TGTGCCAGCAGCTGGCCGACAGCGAACACTGAAGCTTTCTTT. Its protein product is CASSWPTANTEAFF.

In regard to this clone: The identical CDR3 is also encoded by other nucleotide sequences in the sample. The chain links TRBV18 to TRBJ2-7; TRBD2 agrees at 7 bases. The junction had 4 bases not matched to a gene; V was cut back by 6 bases and J by 2 bases. The germline CDR1 and CDR2 sequences are KGHSH and LQKENI. CDR3 length equals 13 residues. The CDR3 protein is CASSPSGTYEQYF. The CDR3, as DNA: TGTGCCAGCTCCCCTAGCGGTACCTACGAGCAGTACTTC.

The V and J genes are TRBV3-1 (or the pseudogene TRBV3-2) and TRBJ2-1; possibly TRBD2 for D (6 bases). CDR1 and CDR2 (germline): LGHDT, YNNKEL (reference sequence). This CDR3 comprises 13 residues. V was pared by 2 bases and J by 9 bases, with 11 bases between. CDR3 sequence: CASSQFGGGEQFF. The CDR3 DNA reads TGTGCCAGCAGCCAATTTGGGGGAGGTGAGCAGTTCTTC.

This chain links TRBV5-1 with TRBJ1-5; no reliable D call. CDR3 length: 12 amino acids. The germline V and J ends were trimmed by 0 bases and 7 bases, with 5 bases remaining between them. Germline V lookup: CDR1 SGHRS, CDR2 YFSETQ. In DNA, the CDR3 is TGCGCCAGCAGCTTGGCCGGGCAGCCCCAGCATTTT. This codes for CASSLAGQPQHF.

This chain uses TRBV11-3 with TRBJ2-7; D is ambiguous. V was clipped by 5 bases and J by 2 bases, with 13 bases between them. The CDR3 covers 14 residues. Germline values: CDR1 SGHNT, CDR2 YENEEA. The CDR3 sequence is CASSGADDPYEQYF. The CDR3 nucleotides read TGTGCCAGCAGCGGAGCCGACGACCCCTACGAGCAGTACTTC.

The V gene is TRBV5-5, the J gene TRBJ1-4; 9 bases match TRBD1. The germline V gene encodes CDR1 SGHKS and CDR2 YYEKEE (reference sequence). The trim removed 6 bases at V and 8 bases at J, leaving 8 bases unmatched. The CDR3 has 14 residues. The CDR3 coding sequence is TGTGCCAGCATCCCCGGGACAGGGAGGGAAAAACTGTTTTTT. It specifies CASIPGTGREKLFF.

The V gene is TRBV24-1, the J gene TRBJ1-5; 7 nucleotides line up with TRBD1. CDR1 and CDR2 (germline): KGHDR, SFDVKD. This CDR3 has 14 amino acids. With 4 bases clipped from V and 4 bases from J, the junction kept 3 bases outside the gene matches. CDR3 nucleotides: TGTGCCACCAGTGACCAGGGGGATAATCAGCCCCAGCATTTT. Translating it yields CATSDQGDNQPQHF.

The rearrangement uses TRBV28 and TRBJ1-2; no clear D. CDR1 and CDR2 from the germline V gene are MDHEN and SYDVKM. V was trimmed by 6 bases and J by 5 bases, leaving 10 bases between them. The CDR3 covers 12 residues. In DNA, the CDR3 is TGTGCCAGCAGAAAACGGGGATATGGCTACACCTTC. Amino acid sequence: CASRKRGYGYTF.

This sequence joins TRBV25-1 and TRBJ1-5; maybe TRBD1 (5 bases). V was cut by 4 bases and J by 0 bases, with 7 bases left in between. The germline V gene has CDR1 MGHDK and CDR2 SYGVNS. The CDR3 spans 14 residues. The CDR3 coding sequence is TGTGCCAGCAGTGGACAGTTTAGCAATCAGCCCCAGCATTTT. It is translated as CASSGQFSNQPQHF.

Concerning this clone: In the same sample, other DNA sequences code for this CDR3. The chain recombines TRBV28 with TRBJ1-4, with 8 bases matching TRBD1. The CDR3 consists of 14 residues. The J segment lost 7 bases and the V segment lost 4 bases, leaving 5 bases of the junction unmatched. The germline V gene encodes CDR1 MDHEN and CDR2 SYDVKM. Here the CDR3 reads CASSSTGVGEKLFF. The CDR3 DNA follows: TGTGCCAGCAGTTCGACAGGGGTTGGTGAAAAACTGTTTTTT.

The sample holds a few counts of this clone. The chain carries TRBV10-3 and TRBJ1-1; D may be TRBD1 (6 bases). V dropped 8 bases and J dropped 1 base, with 11 bases sitting between them. Germline V CDR1 and CDR2: ENHRY, SYGVKD. CDR3 size: 13 residues. The CDR3 nucleotides are TGTGCCATCGGAGGACAGACGAACACTGAAGCTTTCTTT. This sequence encodes CAIGGQTNTEAFF.

The chain is built from TRBV9 and TRBJ2-3, with 7 bases fitting TRBD1. Germline CDR1 is SGDLS and CDR2 is YYNGEE. The V gene end was trimmed by 4 bases and the J gene end by 2 bases; junction bases not matched to a gene: 10. This CDR3 contains 16 residues. The DNA of the CDR3 is TGTGCCAGCAGCAAGCGACAGGGCTCTAACACAGATACGCAGTATTTT. Translated: CASSKRQGSNTDTQYF.

V gene TRBV5-8 combines with J gene TRBJ2-1; the D gene is possibly TRBD1 (5 bases). This CDR3 is built from 15 residues. Deletions cut 4 bases from V and 0 bases from J, with 11 bases between. Germline V lookup: CDR1 SGHTS, CDR2 YDEGEE. CDR3 sequence reads: CASSAQGNSYNEQFF. CDR3 nucleotides: TGTGCCAGCAGCGCTCAGGGAAACTCCTACAATGAGCAGTTCTTC.

With respect to this clone: Mismatch with germline at one junction end may stem from a read error. The chain is built from TRBV2 and TRBJ2-6; D possibly corresponds to TRBD1 (5 bases). The CDR3 has 16 amino acids. Germline CDR1 SNHLY, CDR2 FYNNEI. The CDR3 bases are TGTGCCAGCAGTCCCCGCTACCCAAGTGGGGCCAACGTGCTGACTTTC. It codes for CASSPRYPSGANVLTF.

Comment on this clone: Other DNA sequences in this sample translate to the same CDR3. V usage is TRBV5-1 and J usage is TRBJ1-1; TRBD1 is a possible D gene (5 bases). The CDR3 is made up of 13 amino acids. Germline V gives CDR1 SGHRS, CDR2 YFSETQ. V was trimmed by 4 bases and J by 0 bases, leaving 7 bases between them. CDR3: CASSLGVNTEAFF. DNA for the CDR3: TGCGCCAGCAGCCTAGGGGTGAACACTGAAGCTTTCTTT.

This clone was recorded only once. The rearrangement links TRBV5-1 to TRBJ1-3; 11 nucleotides line up with TRBD1. V dropped 4 bases and J dropped 2; count of bases not matched to a gene: 8. The V gene's germline CDR1 is SGHRS and CDR2 YFSETQ. The CDR3 has 17 amino acids. The CDR3 here is CASSLPGTGGPGNTIYF. The CDR3 nucleotides are TGCGCCAGCAGCCTACCCGGGACAGGGGGACCTGGAAACACCATATATTTT.

This chain uses TRBV18 with TRBJ1-2, with D possibly TRBD1 on 6 matching bases. With 2 bases removed from V and 9 bases from J, the gap between germline ends came to 16 bases. The CDR3 covers 14 residues. Germline assignment: CDR1 KGHSH and CDR2 LQKENI. This chain's CDR3 is CASSPETGNSRYTF. CDR3 DNA sequence: TGTGCCAGCTCACCAGAAACAGGGAATTCGCGCTACACCTTC.

The V gene is TRBV12-2, the J gene TRBJ2-7; the listed D gene, TRBD2, was not tested against the DNA. TRBV12-2 is listed as a pseudogene. This CDR3 spans 17 amino acids. CDR3 region: CASRLRAGATPVYEQYF. The CDR3 region has the DNA TGTGCAAGTCGCTTAAGGGCGGGGGCAACCCCGGTCTACGAGCAGTACTTC.

The V call is TRBV6-5, the J call TRBJ1-1; 8 nucleotides align to TRBD1. V was pared by 4 bases and J by 3 bases, with 7 bases of the junction left unmatched. This CDR3 has 15 amino acids. Looked up from germline, CDR1 is MNHEY and CDR2 is SVGAGI. The CDR3 nucleotides read TGTGCCAGCAGTTTTGACAGGGGTTCGTACACTGAAGCTTTCTTT. This encodes CASSFDRGSYTEAFF.

The chain uses TRBV9 and TRBJ1-1; possibly TRBD1 for D (6 bases). V lost 3 bases, J lost 3 bases, and 9 bases lay in between. There are 13 residues in the CDR3. Germline CDR1 SGDLS, CDR2 YYNGEE. The CDR3 spells CASSEYRDTEAFF. Written as DNA, the CDR3 is TGTGCCAGCAGCGAGTACAGGGACACTGAAGCTTTCTTT.

For the CDR3, the DNA is TGTGCCACTAAAACGCACCAAGAGACCCAGTACTTC. Protein product: CATKTHQETQYF. The chain carries TRBV19 and TRBJ2-5; no definite D call. Trimming took off 10 bases at V and 0 bases at J, with 9 bases between the two ends. Germline CDR1 LNHDA, CDR2 SQIVND (reference sequence). There are 12 residues in the CDR3.

The chain joins TRBV27 to TRBJ2-1; D ambiguous. Germline CDR1 reads MNHEY; CDR2 reads SMNVEV (reference sequence). The CDR3 has 14 amino acids. The V and J ends lost 4 bases and 0 bases respectively, with 7 bases between them. The DNA of the CDR3 is TGTGCCAGCAGTTCTGTCAGCTCCTACAATGAGCAGTTCTTC. As protein: CASSSVSSYNEQFF.

The genes are TRBV7-2 and TRBJ1-1, with 9 bases matching TRBD1. The V and J ends lost 6 bases and 6 bases, in that order; junction bases with no gene match: 11. CDR3 size: 15 residues. The germline gives CDR1 SGHTA, CDR2 FQGNSA. The CDR3 loop reads CASRQIQGALAEAFF. In DNA form, the CDR3 reads TGTGCCAGCAGACAAATACAGGGGGCTCTGGCTGAAGCTTTCTTT.

The gene calls are TRBV7-9 and TRBJ2-3, with TRBD1 matching over 8 bases. Trimming took 5 bases from V and 4 from J; bases not matched to a gene: 8. Germline CDR1 is SEHNR and CDR2 is FQNEAQ (reference sequence). The CDR3 loop spans 15 amino acids. This CDR3 is CASSKPKTGADTQYF. The CDR3 coding sequence is TGTGCCAGCAGCAAACCGAAGACAGGGGCAGATACGCAGTATTTT.